These 19 T cell receptor beta chains came from one sample sequenced in a study of CD8 T cells in ankylosing spondylitis. No antigen has been identified for these receptors. Study-level findings and limits: Seven or eight highly homologous variants made up a TCR beta motif, and this motif appeared characteristic of ankylosing spondylitis blood.

TCRdb re-called the 5' RACE reads through MiXCR, storing one row per CDR3 protein. This table has approximately 400,000 distinct CDR3 sequences, roughly 17% appearing once. The sample comprised blood, either unsorted or a sorted T cell fraction (not recorded which). Receptor source: a male donor with ankylosing spondylitis.

The chain joins TRBV3-1 to TRBJ1-1; D gene ambiguous. Per germline, CDR1 LGHDT and CDR2 YNNKEL (reference sequence). Trimming took 2 bases from V and 4 from J, leaving 5 bases between them. The CDR3 sequence is 12 residues long. The CDR3 sequence: CASSQTGTEAFF. The CDR3 bases are TGTGCCAGCAGCCAAACGGGCACTGAAGCTTTCTTT.

This sequence joins TRBV6-2 or TRBV6-3 and TRBJ1-5; 9 bases align to TRBD1. Germline CDR1 reads MNHEY; CDR2 reads SVGEGT. V lost 0 bases, J lost 5 bases, and 5 bases stayed unmatched. The CDR3 is 16 residues long. The CDR3 is CASSYSSGQGHQPQHF. The CDR3, as DNA: TGTGCCAGCAGTTACTCCTCGGGACAGGGTCATCAGCCCCAGCATTTT.

The chain is built from TRBV10-3 and TRBJ1-1; D uncertain. The germline CDR1 and CDR2 sequences are ENHRY and SYGVKD. The CDR3 loop spans 14 amino acids. Trimming cost V 0 bases and J 1 base, with 6 bases left between them. The CDR3 DNA is TGTGCCATCAGTGAGTCCCAGGAGAACACTGAAGCTTTCTTT. Protein: CAISESQENTEAFF.

This clonotype was seen a few times. The chain joins TRBV6-5 to TRBJ2-7; possible D gene TRBD1, 5 bases. Per the germline V gene, CDR1 is MNHEY and CDR2 is SVGAGI. Trimming removed 2 bases from V and 2 bases from J, with 10 bases in between. The CDR3 contains 14 residues. The CDR3 reads CASSYQDKTYEQYF. In DNA, the CDR3 is TGTGCCAGCAGTTACCAGGACAAGACCTACGAGCAGTACTTC.

In its sample, this clonotype was seen a few times. This sequence joins TRBV5-6 and TRBJ2-7, with D possibly matching TRBD1 (6 bases). The CDR3 sequence is 13 residues long. V lost 4 bases, J lost 5 bases, and 13 bases lay in between. The V gene's germline CDR1 is SGHDT and CDR2 YYEEEE. This chain's CDR3 is CASSRDIRNEQYF. CDR3 nucleotides: TGTGCCAGCAGCCGGGACATCAGGAACGAGCAGTACTTC.

The chain combines TRBV5-5 with TRBJ2-3; D is unclear. V lost 4 bases and J lost 0, with 15 bases in between. The CDR3 runs 16 residues. Germline assignment: CDR1 SGHKS and CDR2 YYEKEE (reference sequence). CDR3 protein: CASSASTFRSTDTQYF. CDR3 DNA sequence: TGTGCCAGCAGCGCGAGTACGTTCCGAAGCACAGATACGCAGTATTTT.

The chain has TRBV2 and TRBJ2-5, with D perhaps TRBD1 (6 bases). Germline-derived CDR1 and CDR2 are SNHLY and FYNNEI. CDR3 length: 12 residues. Trimming removed 9 bases from V and 1 base from J, with 9 bases in between. The CDR3 DNA sequence: TGTGCCAGTGGACAGACCCAAGAGACCCAGTACTTC. It codes for CASGQTQETQYF.

This clonotype showed up just a few times. The genes are TRBV6-2 or TRBV6-3 and TRBJ2-2, with D perhaps TRBD1 (6 bases). CDR3 length: 16 amino acids. CDR1 is MNHEY and CDR2 is SVGEGT in the germline V gene. The V end was cut by 2 bases, the J end by 2 bases, with 12 bases between. The CDR3 nucleotides read TGTGCCAGCAGTTACGCCGGGACACTAAACACCGGGGAGCTGTTTTTT. Residues: CASSYAGTLNTGELFF.

This chain joins TRBV5-1 and TRBJ1-1; possible D gene TRBD1, 5 bases. The length of the CDR3 is 12 residues. Trimming removed 3 bases at V and 8 bases at J, with 11 bases between. Germline V gene sequence: CDR1 SGHRS, CDR2 YFSETQ. For the CDR3, the DNA is TGCGCCAGCAGCTGGGACGGAACCGAAGCTTTCTTT. Encoded protein: CASSWDGTEAFF. Variable domain in full (rest from reference TRBV5-1 and TRBJ1-1): KAGVTQTPRYLIKTRGQQVTLSCSPISGHRSVSWYQQTPGQGLQFLFEYFSETQRNKGNFPGRFSGRQFSNSRSEMNVSTLELGDSALYLCASSWDGTEAFFGQGTRLTVV.

This clonotype turned up a few times. The rearrangement uses TRBV7-2 and TRBJ1-3; D is ambiguous. Germline V lookup: CDR1 SGHTA, CDR2 FQGNSA. With 5 bases removed from V and 9 bases from J, the gap between germline ends came to 8 bases. The CDR3 is made up of 11 amino acids. This CDR3 reads CASSLLSTIYF. CDR3 in DNA: TGTGCCAGCAGCCTTCTTAGCACCATATATTTT.

The V call is TRBV19, the J call TRBJ2-3, with TRBD2 identical over 7 bases. CDR1 is LNHDA and CDR2 is SQIVND in the germline V gene (reference sequence). The CDR3 runs to 14 residues. V trimming: 3 bases; J trimming: 2 bases; junction bases outside the gene matches: 2. In DNA form, the CDR3 reads TGTGCCAGTAGTATCGGGGGGAACACAGATACGCAGTATTTT. It is translated as CASSIGGNTDTQYF.

This clonotype came up a few times. At one of its ends the junction is not consistent with the germline gene, which may arise from a read error. The CDR3 region has the DNA TGTGCCAGCAGCAAAGATATGACAACTAATGAAAAACTGTTTTTT. Protein: CASSKDMTTNEKLFF. The chain uses TRBV3-1 and TRBJ1-4; D is ambiguous. This CDR3 region has 15 residues. CDR1 is LGHDT, CDR2 YNNKEL, per germline (reference sequence).

This clonotype was picked up a small number of times. The chain is built from TRBV6-2 or TRBV6-3 and TRBJ2-2, with D tentatively TRBD2 (6 bases). The CDR3 spans 15 residues. Germline CDR1 reads MNHEY; CDR2 reads SVGEGT. V was clipped by 4 bases and J by 5 bases, with 14 bases between them. The CDR3 DNA is TGTGCCAGCAGTTCCGCGGGGCCGGGGACCGGGGAGCTGTTTTTT. It encodes CASSSAGPGTGELFF.

The chain combines TRBV24-1 with TRBJ2-7; 8 nucleotides align to TRBD2. J was trimmed by 0 bases and V by 2 bases; bases with no gene match: 8. The length of the CDR3 is 17 residues. Germline CDR1 reads KGHDR; CDR2 reads SFDVKD. CDR3 region: CATSDSPGREASYEQYF. The CDR3 DNA reads TGTGCCACCAGTGATTCGCCTGGGCGGGAGGCCTCCTACGAGCAGTACTTC.

This clonotype was counted a few times. The chain combines TRBV5-1 with TRBJ2-5; D possibly uses TRBD1 or TRBD2 (7 bases each). Deletions cut 3 bases from V and 1 base from J, with 13 bases between. This CDR3 is built from 15 residues. The V gene's germline CDR1 is SGHRS and CDR2 YFSETQ. CDR3 bases: TGCGCCAGCAGCTGGGGGGGGACAGCCCAAGAGACCCAGTACTTC. It translates to CASSWGGTAQETQYF.

The table lists this clonotype with a few counts. The J gene is TRBJ2-7, the V gene TRBV5-8, with D unresolved. Per germline, CDR1 SGHTS and CDR2 YDEGEE. The CDR3 consists of 11 residues. V was trimmed by 4 bases and J by 3 bases, leaving 5 bases between them. The CDR3 DNA sequence: TGTGCCAGCAGCCGGGTCTACGAGCAGTACTTC. Translating gives CASSRVYEQYF.

This chain connects TRBV20-1 to TRBJ1-1, with D possibly matching TRBD1 (5 bases). Trimming shortened V by 0 bases and J by 1 base, and 18 bases separated the two germline ends. CDR3 length equals 17 residues. CDR1 is DFQATT, CDR2 SNEGSKA, per germline (reference sequence). The CDR3 loop reads CSARDSRFLTGNTEAFF. The CDR3 DNA reads as TGCAGTGCTAGAGATTCACGTTTCCTAACAGGGAACACTGAAGCTTTCTTT.

The chain joins TRBV19 to TRBJ2-7; 7 positions agree with TRBD2. The CDR3 is 13 residues long. CDR1 LNHDA and CDR2 SQIVND come from the germline V gene (reference sequence). After removal of 5 bases from V and 0 bases from J, the junction contained 1 base not matched to a gene. CDR3 in DNA: TGTGCCAGTAGTGAGCGGGACTCCTACGAGCAGTACTTC. Protein product: CASSERDSYEQYF.

The rearrangement links TRBV12-3 or TRBV12-4 to TRBJ2-1, with 8 bases aligning to TRBD2. CDR3 length: 16 residues. Trimming removed 5 bases from V and 7 bases from J; junction bases left unmatched: 13. This CDR3 is CASSGVGGSGKNEQFF. The CDR3 nucleotides read TGTGCCAGCAGTGGCGTCGGTGGTAGCGGGAAAAATGAGCAGTTCTTC.